Below, 13 T cell receptor beta chains from the same sample are listed, as sequenced in a study of PD-1 blockade in classical Hodgkin lymphoma. Each of the patients experienced relapse following autologous stem cell transplantation, and their brentuximab vedotin exposure differed. Libraries were prepared by immunoSEQ multiplex PCR; TCRdb keeps only in-frame clonotypes and omits some of them. The sample shows roughly 70,000 clones, roughly two thirds of them seen only once. The sequencing used peripheral blood mononuclear cells (PBMCs), collected before the second cycle of nivolumab. These receptors all stem from a human donor with classical Hodgkin lymphoma.

This clone has more than one count but fewer than ten. The chain uses TRBV14 and TRBJ1-4, with D maybe TRBD1 (6 bases). This CDR3 comprises 17 residues. Deletions cut 1 base from V and 3 bases from J, with 15 bases between. CDR1 and CDR2 from the germline V gene are SGHDN and FVKESK. The CDR3 protein is CASSQAPTGAANEKLFF. CDR3 DNA sequence: TGTGCCAGCAGCCAAGCACCGACAGGTGCTGCTAATGAAAAACTGTTTTTT. The full variable domain, with the rest looked up from reference TRBV14 and TRBJ1-4, is EAGVTQFPSHSVIEKGQTVTLRCDPISGHDNLYWYRRVMGKEIKFLLHFVKESKQDESGMPNNRFLAERTGGTYSTLKVQPAELEDSGVYFCASSQAPTGAANEKLFFGSGTQLSVL.

This chain links TRBV28 with TRBJ1-4, with D tentatively TRBD1 (5 bases). The V gene's germline CDR1 is MDHEN and CDR2 SYDVKM. CDR3 length: 13 residues. Trimming shortened V by 8 bases and J by 2 bases, and 9 bases separated the two germline ends. CDR3 in amino acids: CASGRGTNEKLFF. The DNA for the CDR3 is TGTGCCAGCGGACGGGGGACTAATGAAAAACTGTTTTTT.

This clone was observed a handful of times. The chain is built from TRBV19 and TRBJ1-2, with D perhaps matching TRBD1 (6 bases). Trimming pared 6 bases from V and 8 bases from J, leaving 13 bases between. The V gene's germline CDR1 is LNHDA and CDR2 SQIVND (reference sequence). CDR3 length equals 12 residues. CDR3 amino acids: CASRGPGQGYTF. In DNA, the CDR3 is TGTGCCAGTAGGGGACCGGGACAAGGCTACACCTTC.

J is TRBJ2-1 and V is TRBV28, with a possible D match to TRBD1 (6 bases). Trimming shortened V by 6 bases and J by 10 bases, and 19 bases separated the two germline ends. CDR3 length equals 14 residues. The germline V gene encodes CDR1 MDHEN and CDR2 SYDVKM. CDR3 loop: CASSTPQGLREQFF. DNA of the CDR3: TGTGCCAGCAGCACACCTCAGGGGCTGAGGGAGCAGTTCTTC.

The CDR3 reads CATTPQPGTGNNEQFF. In nucleotides, the CDR3 is TGTGCCACTACGCCCCAGCCCGGGACAGGAAACAATGAGCAGTTCTTC. The rearrangement links TRBV15 to TRBJ2-1, with TRBD1 matching over 8 bases. CDR1 LNHNV and CDR2 YYDKDF come from the germline V gene (reference sequence). V was pared by 9 bases and J by 5 bases, with 15 bases of the junction left unmatched. The CDR3 spans 16 residues.

The chain employs TRBV7-9 and TRBJ2-5, with 10 bases that match TRBD1. Germline trimming cut 11 bases from V and 4 bases from J; bases unmatched to any gene: 13. This CDR3 is 15 amino acids long. CDR1 is SEHNR, CDR2 FQNEAQ, per germline (reference sequence). The CDR3: CALPGETGGAETQYF. The CDR3 nucleotides read TGTGCCTTACCCGGGGAGACAGGGGGCGCAGAGACCCAGTACTTC.

The chain links TRBV4-1 to TRBJ2-3; 8 bases fit TRBD1. CDR1 is MGHRA and CDR2 is YSYEKL in the germline V gene. J was trimmed by 9 bases and V by 4 bases; bases with no gene match: 9. The CDR3 length is 14 residues. The CDR3 nucleotides read TGCGCCAGCAGCCCAGGACAGGGCGGGGCGACGCAGTATTTT. This sequence encodes CASSPGQGGATQYF.

This clone was seen a handful of times. The genes are TRBV25-1 and TRBJ1-2; D is perhaps TRBD1 (6 bases). The V and J ends lost 1 base and 6 bases respectively, with 12 bases between them. The CDR3 is made up of 14 amino acids. Germline CDR1 and CDR2: MGHDK and SYGVNS. The CDR3 sequence is CASSESTGADGYTF. The CDR3 region has the DNA TGTGCCAGCAGTGAATCGACGGGGGCGGATGGCTACACCTTC.

This clone has just one count. This sequence joins TRBV19 and TRBJ2-7; 13 nucleotides match TRBD2. This CDR3 comprises 16 residues. CDR1 LNHDA and CDR2 SQIVND come from the germline V gene (reference sequence). J lost 2 bases, V lost 2 bases, and 3 bases had no gene match. In DNA form, the CDR3 reads TGTGCCAGTAGTATAAAGGGACTAGCGGGGACCTACGAGCAGTACTTC. Amino acid sequence: CASSIKGLAGTYEQYF.

This chain connects TRBV9 to TRBJ2-3; D possibly corresponds to TRBD1 (5 bases). The germline V and J ends were trimmed by 3 bases and 2 bases, with 13 bases remaining between them. The CDR3 spans 15 residues. Per the germline V gene, CDR1 is SGDLS and CDR2 is YYNGEE. DNA of the CDR3: TGTGCCAGCAGCGGCGGTGGGGCCATCACAGATACGCAGTATTTT. It codes for CASSGGGAITDTQYF.

This chain joins TRBV5-5 and TRBJ2-5; possibly TRBD2 for D (5 bases). CDR1 SGHKS and CDR2 YYEKEE come from the germline V gene (reference sequence). The CDR3 extends over 16 amino acids. The ends were cut back, 0 bases at V and 5 bases at J, with 17 bases in the middle. The CDR3 DNA reads as TGTGCCAGCAGCTTGGCCGGGTGGCACAGAGGGGAGACCCAGTACTTC. Amino acids: CASSLAGWHRGETQYF.

The sample holds a few counts of this clone. The chain has TRBV9 and TRBJ1-1; D is perhaps TRBD1 (5 bases). Germline CDR1 reads SGDLS; CDR2 reads YYNGEE. Trimming cost V 7 bases and J 1 base, with 14 bases left between them. The CDR3 is 14 amino acids. DNA for the CDR3: TGTGCCAGCCGGAAATCAGGGTCGAACACTGAAGCTTTCTTT. As protein: CASRKSGSNTEAFF.

The rearrangement links TRBV27 to TRBJ2-4; tentative D call: TRBD2 (5 bases). The germline V gene has CDR1 MNHEY and CDR2 SMNVEV (reference sequence). The CDR3 covers 13 residues. Between the trimmed V and J ends, which lost 5 bases and 8 bases, there was a span of 13 bases. CDR3 coding DNA: TGTGCCAGCAGTAGGGCGAGGGCGTACATTCAGTACTTC. This codes for CASSRARAYIQYF.